Listed below are T cell receptor beta chains from one sample, sequenced in a study of naive and memory T cell subsets. A single record per CDR3 protein comes from TCRdb applying MiXCR to the UMI-ligation and nested PCR reads. This sample carries 90,000 to 120,000 distinct CDR3 sequences, around 13% of them seen once, and the ten largest clones take about 3%. The specimen sequenced was naive CD8+ T cells from blood. These receptors all stem from a human donor in good health. Each CDR3 is given with its conserved first and last residue. Clone size is stated in some rows and not others, as once, few, many or a class when expanded.

clone_size	v_call	j_call	cdr3_aa
-	TRBV4-2	TRBJ2-7	CASSQEGTGEQYF
few	TRBV13	TRBJ2-7	CASSSASGNAPNIYEQYF
-	TRBV4-2	TRBJ1-2	CASSPGQNYGYTF
-	TRBV5-8	TRBJ1-6	CASSLGGDGANSPLHF
many	TRBV7-2	TRBJ2-3	CASSPLAGGTDTQYF
-	TRBV24-1	TRBJ2-1	CATSAEYNEQFF
-	TRBV27	TRBJ2-3	CASSRGDYTDTQYF
-	TRBV19	TRBJ1-5	CASEWLGSGQPQHF
-	TRBV2	TRBJ2-3	CASSEGVIDTQYF
many	TRBV11-2	TRBJ2-2	CASSLKAGPGELFF
-	TRBV7-9	TRBJ2-1	CASSSTRASGGAYEQFF
few	TRBV11-2	TRBJ2-3	CASSLAGQLAGDNTDTQYF
-	TRBV7-9	TRBJ2-1	CASSSQRSTSWEYEQFF
many	TRBV23-1	TRBJ2-1	CASGPQGGNEQFF